This T cell receptor beta chain was recorded in a study of T cell responses to AZD1222 COVID-19 vaccine (dated by TCRdb to the early 2020s). About the study as a whole: AZD1222 recipients given second doses at about 4 weeks or at about 12 weeks were pooled, since spike-specific TCR depth and breadth were not found to differ between the two schedules. A total of about 230 trial participants underwent TCR sequencing, of whom 207 received two doses of AZD1222 and about 25 received two doses of the MenACWY control vaccine. Trial participants were enrolled by age into subgroups of 18-55, 56-69 and 70-plus years, and 148, 28 and 57 TCR-sequenced participants, respectively, were included in these subgroups. Study-level results and caveats: Participants were mostly white British and included more females than males, and it was suggested by the authors that clonal diversity may have been underestimated. After two AZD1222 doses, both the breadth and the depth of spike-specific TCRs were significantly higher than at day 0 and than in MenACWY recipients. The whole spike protein was spanned by vaccine-associated CD4 TCRs, and dominant responses were seen in regions 160-218 and 743-854. In the small 56-69-year group, the increase in depth fell short of significance, most likely because of low power. Reportedly, close to half of the unique spike-specific TCRs recognized epitopes lying outside the regions that are mutated in the B.1.351 and B.1.1.7 variants. Conclusions about previously exposed vaccinees are limited because only a handful of AZD1222 recipients were SARS-CoV-2 seropositive at baseline. No day 14 peak-response samples were available, so repertoires were characterized only after the peak T cell response.

The sample's time point, from its label and the paper: baseline before first vaccination. Samples from vaccinated people were obtained from the UK trials COV001 and COV002, which included a single-blind randomized controlled phase 2/3 trial of AZD1222 (ChAdOx1 nCoV-19) in healthy adults. For TCRbeta chain sequencing, PBMC samples from trial participants were taken at day 0 and at day 28 after the second dose. For this clone: What antigen it recognizes has not been identified. No quality values exist for individual bases; no much larger clone is one base distant.

The CDR3 regions of human TCRbeta chains were subjected to immunosequencing. In the original analysis: Repertoire TCRs were checked for matches against a reference library of SARS-CoV-2-specific TCRs that had been generated using the MIRA antigen-specificity platform. Breadth was defined as the fraction of unique TCRs that were SARS-CoV-2-associated, and depth was defined as the fraction of total T cells that were SARS-CoV-2-associated. Each spike-specific TCR was assigned to its reactive spike region and to a CD4 or CD8 class using the MIRA data. Log10-transformed breadth and depth values were compared by one-way ANOVA with Sidak's multiple comparisons tests. TCRdb provides this immuneACCESS table in a form limited to in-frame rearrangements. Some clones are lacking; in checked studies, under half of them reflect an unresolved V gene, and why the rest are absent is not known. The V and J calls and clone size are taken from that table; D and trimming were inferred from the DNA. The table for this sample lists roughly 130,000 clones; about 91% of them were counted only once. The ten most abundant clones make up under 2% of the sample.

Via the germline V gene, CDR1 is KGHSH and CDR2 LQKENI. The trim is 5 bases for V and 3 bases for J, with a gap of 10 bases between the germline ends. The CDR3 contains 14 residues, cysteine and phenylalanine counted. Solely the CDR3 DNA is kept, with 42 bases framed from the first base. The sequence was collected from an adult in good health. The material was peripheral blood, obtained on day 0 of AZD1222 vaccination. The rearranged chain carries TRBV18 and TRBJ1-4; the D gene is unclear. The nucleotides are TGTGCCAGCTCAATCCGGGCTGCTAATGAAAAACTGTTTTTT. This is translated as CASSIRAANEKLFF.